Each of the 10 T cell receptor beta chains below was sequenced from the same sample in a study of cytomegalovirus exposure and HLA in healthy donors. The PCR employed 60 Vbeta primers together with 13 Jbeta primers. Assay used: immunoSEQ multiplex PCR; TCRdb lists only in-frame clones, some missing. The profile shows roughly 100,000 clones, roughly three quarters of them singletons. Sequenced sample: PBMCs. The receptors were gathered from a male donor in good health and CMV-seropositive.

The rearrangement links TRBV5-4 to TRBJ2-1; 12 bases line up with TRBD1. V shed 4 bases and J 7 bases; nucleotides not matched to a gene: 18. The CDR3 is 19 amino acids. Germline CDR1 SGHNT, CDR2 YYREEE (reference sequence). In DNA form, the CDR3 reads TGTGCCAGCAGCCCACCCCCGGGACAGGGGGCCCGATCAGCGAATGAGCAGTTCTTC. It translates to CASSPPPGQGARSANEQFF.

The chain combines TRBV29-1 with TRBJ2-3; 7 nucleotides agree with TRBD1. Trimming removed 3 bases from V and 5 bases from J; junction bases left unmatched: 8. The CDR3 extends over 14 amino acids. The germline CDR1 and CDR2 sequences are SQVTM and ANQGSEA. The CDR3 protein is CSVERPGQIDTQYF. The CDR3 DNA reads as TGCAGCGTTGAGAGACCGGGACAGATAGATACGCAGTATTTT.

The chain joins TRBV29-1 to TRBJ2-7; no firm D call. The V gene lost 3 bases and the J gene lost 6 bases, with 21 bases spanning the gap. The CDR3 is 15 residues long. In germline, CDR1 is SQVTM, CDR2 ANQGSEA. The CDR3 nucleotides are TGCAGCGTTGACCCCGGCAGGCCGCCCCGGATCGAGCAGTACTTC. This sequence encodes CSVDPGRPPRIEQYF.

The chain couples TRBV7-8 to TRBJ2-3; TRBD2 aligns across 13 bases. The J segment lost 5 bases and the V segment lost 4 bases, leaving 6 bases of the junction unmatched. The CDR3 has 16 residues. Germline loops: CDR1 SGHVS, CDR2 FQNEAQ. The CDR3 spells CASSWWTSGSGDTQYF. The CDR3 DNA sequence: TGTGCCAGCAGCTGGTGGACTAGCGGGAGTGGAGATACGCAGTATTTT. The entire variable domain, with the rest obtained from reference TRBV7-8 and TRBJ2-3, is as follows: GAGVSQSPRYKVAKRGQDVALRCDPISGHVSLFWYQQALGQGPEFLTYFQNEAQLDKSGLPSDRFFAERPEGSVSTLKIQRTQQEDSAVYLCASSWWTSGSGDTQYFGPGTRLTVL.

The J gene is TRBJ2-3, the V gene TRBV11-2; tentatively, D is TRBD2 (6 bases). The CDR3 covers 16 residues. CDR1 is SGHAT, CDR2 FQNNGV, per germline. V lost 6 bases and J 0 bases, leaving 16 bases between the germline ends. CDR3 sequence (DNA): TGTGCCAGCAGACTTAGCAGTGGGACTAGCACAGATACGCAGTATTTT. Amino acids: CASRLSSGTSTDTQYF.

The CDR3: CASSGQGTKQYF. CDR3 nucleotide sequence: TGTGCCAGCAGTGGACAGGGAACAAAGCAGTACTTC. V gene TRBV27 combines with J gene TRBJ2-7; the match to TRBD1 covers 8 bases. V shed 5 bases and J 8 bases; nucleotides not matched to a gene: 5. This CDR3 contains 12 residues. Germline lookup yields CDR1 MNHEY and CDR2 SMNVEV (reference sequence).

The V gene is TRBV2, the J gene TRBJ2-1, with D perhaps TRBD1 (6 bases). The germline gives CDR1 SNHLY, CDR2 FYNNEI. This CDR3 is 12 amino acids long. CDR3 coding DNA: TGTGGGGCACAGGGAGCCTACAATGAGCAGTTCTTC. Its translation: CGAQGAYNEQFF.

V usage is TRBV7-6 and J usage is TRBJ2-2, with a tentative D call TRBD2 (6 bases). V lost 6 bases, J lost 8 bases, and 19 bases lay in between. The germline gives CDR1 SGHVS, CDR2 FNYEAQ. This CDR3 spans 15 amino acids. The DNA for the CDR3 is TGTGCCAGCAGTCTAGCGTCTAGCGAAGGGGGGGAGCTGTTTTTT. This translates into CASSLASSEGGELFF.

This clone was seen many times. The rearrangement links TRBV2 to TRBJ1-2; perhaps TRBD1 as D (6 bases). The germline V and J ends were trimmed by 1 base and 12 bases, with 21 bases remaining between them. CDR1 is SNHLY and CDR2 is FYNNEI in the germline V gene. The CDR3 sequence is 15 residues long. This CDR3 is CASSEDYAGASSNTF. DNA of the CDR3: TGTGCCAGCAGTGAAGACTATGCAGGGGCAAGCTCTAACACCTTC.

J is TRBJ2-3 and V is TRBV6-4, with TRBD1 identical over 7 bases. The germline CDR1 and CDR2 sequences are MRHNA and SNTAGT. The CDR3 has 16 amino acids. V lost 6 bases, J lost 0 bases, and 9 bases stayed unmatched. The CDR3: CASSPGAGGSTDTQYF. The CDR3 DNA is TGTGCCAGCAGCCCCGGGGCAGGGGGAAGCACAGATACGCAGTATTTT.